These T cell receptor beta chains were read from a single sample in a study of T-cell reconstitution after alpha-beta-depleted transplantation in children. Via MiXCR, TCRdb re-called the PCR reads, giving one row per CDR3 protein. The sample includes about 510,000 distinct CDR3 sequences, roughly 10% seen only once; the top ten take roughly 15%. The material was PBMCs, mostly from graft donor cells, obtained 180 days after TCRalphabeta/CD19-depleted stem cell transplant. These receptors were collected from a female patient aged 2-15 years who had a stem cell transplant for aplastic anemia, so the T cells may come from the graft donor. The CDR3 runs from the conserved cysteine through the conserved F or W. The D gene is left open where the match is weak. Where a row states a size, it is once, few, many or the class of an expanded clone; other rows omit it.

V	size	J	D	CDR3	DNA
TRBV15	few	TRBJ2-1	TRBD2	CATSRAPSGRQYNEQFF	TGTGCCACCAGCAGAGCGCCGAGCGGGAGACAGTACAATGAGCAGTTCTTC
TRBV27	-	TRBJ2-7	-	CASSLLGIEQGSYEQYF	TGTGCCAGCAGTTTATTAGGGATAGAACAGGGCTCCTACGAGCAGTACTTC
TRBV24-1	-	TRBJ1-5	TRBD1	CATSENRGGNQPQHF	TGTGCCACCAGTGAAAACAGGGGAGGCAATCAGCCCCAGCATTTT
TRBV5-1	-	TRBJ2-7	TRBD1	CASGRDRASYEQYF	TGCGCCAGCGGAAGAGACAGGGCCTCCTACGAGCAGTACTTC
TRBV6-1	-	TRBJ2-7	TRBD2	CASSVGLSLGEQYF	TGTGCCAGCAGTGTGGGACTATCCCTTGGCGAGCAGTACTTC
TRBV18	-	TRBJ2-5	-	CASSPSTRPKETQYF	TGTGCCAGCTCACCCTCTACAAGACCAAAAGAGACCCAGTACTTC
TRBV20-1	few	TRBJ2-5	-	CSARYRESETQYF	TGCAGTGCTAGGTATCGGGAGAGCGAGACCCAGTACTTC
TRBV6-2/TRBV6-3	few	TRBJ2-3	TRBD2	CASRSPKRETDTQYF	TGTGCCAGCAGGTCTCCCAAGCGGGAGACAGATACGCAGTATTTT
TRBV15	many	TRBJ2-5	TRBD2	CATSRDSAAGEQETQYF	TGTGCCACCAGCAGAGATTCAGCAGCGGGGGAACAAGAGACCCAGTACTTC
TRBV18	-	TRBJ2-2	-	CASSPRTATGELFF	TGTGCCAGCTCACCACGGACGGCCACCGGGGAGCTGTTTTTT
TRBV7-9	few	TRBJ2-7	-	CASSPTPGTQAHEQYF	TGTGCCAGCAGCCCGACCCCCGGGACCCAGGCTCACGAGCAGTACTTC
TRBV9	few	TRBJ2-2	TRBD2	CASSESGLAGGGELFF	TGTGCCAGCAGCGAGAGCGGACTAGCGGGAGGCGGGGAGCTGTTTTTT
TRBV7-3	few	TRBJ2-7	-	CASSLTSGDLYEQYF	TGTGCCAGCAGCTTAACTAGCGGAGACCTCTACGAGCAGTACTTC
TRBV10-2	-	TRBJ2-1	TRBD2	CASSGASSGGRLEQFF	TGCGCCAGCAGTGGTGCTTCTAGCGGGGGGCGACTAGAGCAGTTCTTC
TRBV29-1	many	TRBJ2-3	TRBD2	CSVDGSSGRTTDTQYF	TGCAGCGTTGATGGGTCTAGCGGGAGGACCACAGATACGCAGTATTTT
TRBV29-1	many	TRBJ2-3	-	CSVGSGGATDTQYF	TGCAGCGTTGGGAGTGGCGGGGCCACAGATACGCAGTATTTT
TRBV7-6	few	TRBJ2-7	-	CASSLAGPGAYEQYF	TGTGCCAGCAGCTTAGCGGGACCGGGCGCCTACGAGCAGTACTTC
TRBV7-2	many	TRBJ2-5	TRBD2	CASDLAGGRETQYF	TGTGCCAGCGACCTAGCGGGAGGCCGAGAGACCCAGTACTTC
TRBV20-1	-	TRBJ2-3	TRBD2	CSAGDTSGDYHSTDTQYF	TGCAGTGCTGGAGACACTAGCGGGGATTATCATAGCACAGATACGCAGTATTTT
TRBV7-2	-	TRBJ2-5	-	CASSPWEGGAPRQYF	TGTGCCAGCAGCCCCTGGGAGGGGGGTGCGCCTCGCCAGTACTTC
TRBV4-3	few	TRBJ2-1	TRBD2	CASSHSGLAGNNEQFF	TGCGCCAGCAGCCACTCGGGACTAGCGGGAAACAATGAGCAGTTCTTC
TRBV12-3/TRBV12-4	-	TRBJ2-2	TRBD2	CASTWDYQTGELFF	TGTGCCAGCACCTGGGACTACCAGACCGGGGAGCTGTTTTTT
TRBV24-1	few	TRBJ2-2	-	CATGTLDTGELFF	TGTGCCACAGGGACTCTGGACACCGGGGAGCTGTTTTTT
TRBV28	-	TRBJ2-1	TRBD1	CASSVGWGQYNEQFF	TGTGCCAGCAGCGTGGGATGGGGACAGTACAATGAGCAGTTCTTC
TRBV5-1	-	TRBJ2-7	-	CASSSWPSYEQYF	TGCGCCAGCAGCTCGTGGCCTTCCTACGAGCAGTACTTT
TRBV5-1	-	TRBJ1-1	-	CASSQGWATEAFF	TGCGCCAGCAGCCAGGGTTGGGCCACTGAAGCTTTCTTT
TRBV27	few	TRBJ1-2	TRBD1	CASSFLRTGATTFNYGYTF	TGTGCCAGCAGTTTCCTACGGACAGGGGCCACGACCTTTAACTATGGCTACACCTTC
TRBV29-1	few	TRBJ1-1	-	CSVAGPTEAFF	TGCAGCGTTGCGGGCCCAACGGAAGCTTTCTTT
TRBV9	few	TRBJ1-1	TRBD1	CASSGQGAMNTEAFF	TGTGCCAGCAGCGGACAGGGGGCTATGAACACTGAAGCTTTCTTT
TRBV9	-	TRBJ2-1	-	CATSVASVGVANDQFF	TGTGCCACCAGCGTAGCTAGCGTAGGGGTCGCAAATGACCAGTTCTTC
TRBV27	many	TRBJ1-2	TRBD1	CASSLTGGKGYGYTF	TGTGCCAGCAGTTTGACAGGGGGGAAAGGCTATGGCTACACCTTC
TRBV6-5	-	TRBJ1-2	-	CASSYRGLVGGYTF	TGTGCCAGCAGTTACAGGGGGTTGGTCGGGGGCTACACCTTC
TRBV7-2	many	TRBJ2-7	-	CASSLGLGHFYEQYF	TGTGCCAGCAGCTTGGGCTTAGGACATTTCTACGAGCAGTACTTC
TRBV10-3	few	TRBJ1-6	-	CAISEQGNSPLHF	TGTGCCATCAGTGAACAGGGAAATTCACCCCTCCACTTT
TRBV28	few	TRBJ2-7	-	CASIPRSGYEQYF	TGTGCCAGCATCCCAAGGTCAGGCTACGAGCAGTACTTC
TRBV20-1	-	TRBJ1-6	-	CSATPRGGYNSPLHF	TGCAGTGCAACCCCCAGGGGAGGGTATAATTCCCCCCTCCACTTT
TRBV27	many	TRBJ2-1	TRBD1	CASSLPGTGKHEQFF	TGTGCCAGCAGTTTACCGGGGACAGGGAAACATGAGCAGTTCTTC
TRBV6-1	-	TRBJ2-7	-	CASRSSGTWGEQYF	TGTGCCAGCCGGTCATCCGGGACGTGGGGCGAGCAGTACTTC
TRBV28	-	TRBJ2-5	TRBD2	CASSLETSGPNQETQYF	TGTGCCAGCAGTTTGGAGACTAGCGGGCCCAACCAAGAGACCCAGTACTTC
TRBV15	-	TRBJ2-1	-	CATSRAGGSYNEQFF	TGTGCCACCAGCAGAGCTGGCGGGTCCTACAATGAGCAGTTCTTC
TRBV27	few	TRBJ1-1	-	CASSLSAGRVNTEAFF	TGTGCCAGCAGTTTATCGGCAGGGAGGGTGAACACTGAAGCTTTCTTT
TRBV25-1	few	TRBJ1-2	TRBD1	CASRRTGNIYGYTF	TGTGCCAGCAGACGGACAGGGAATATCTATGGCTACACCTTC
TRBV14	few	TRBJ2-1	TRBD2	CASSQPGLVGYEQFF	TGTGCCAGCAGCCAGCCGGGACTAGTAGGCTATGAGCAGTTCTTC
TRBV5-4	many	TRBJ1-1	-	CASSSESNTEAFF	TGTGCCAGCAGCTCCGAATCGAACACTGAAGCTTTCTTT
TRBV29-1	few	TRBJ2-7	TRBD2	CSVVAGGYEQYF	TGCAGCGTTGTAGCGGGGGGCTACGAGCAGTACTTC
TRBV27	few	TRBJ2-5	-	CARAGDSQETQYF	TGTGCCAGGGCGGGGGACAGCCAAGAGACCCAGTACTTC
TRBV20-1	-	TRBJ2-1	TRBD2	CSATSAGASYNEQFF	TGCAGTGCTACATCAGCGGGGGCCTCCTACAATGAGCAGTTCTTC
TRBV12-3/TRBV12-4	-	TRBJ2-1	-	CASSSPGLNEQFF	TGTGCCAGCAGTTCACCCGGACTAAATGAGCAGTTCTTC
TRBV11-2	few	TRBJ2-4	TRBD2	CASSQHGTSGTGPKNIQYF	TGTGCCAGCAGCCAGCACGGGACTAGCGGGACGGGGCCCAAAAACATTCAGTACTTC
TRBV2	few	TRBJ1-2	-	CASSGTASGYTF	TGTGCCAGCAGTGGGACCGCGTCCGGCTACACCTTC
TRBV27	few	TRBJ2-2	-	CASSSQGVLNTGELFF	TGTGCCAGCAGTTCACAAGGGGTTCTGAACACCGGGGAGCTGTTTTTT
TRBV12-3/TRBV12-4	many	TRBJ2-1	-	CASSPQGNEQFF	TGTGCCAGCAGCCCCCAGGGCAATGAGCAGTTCTTC